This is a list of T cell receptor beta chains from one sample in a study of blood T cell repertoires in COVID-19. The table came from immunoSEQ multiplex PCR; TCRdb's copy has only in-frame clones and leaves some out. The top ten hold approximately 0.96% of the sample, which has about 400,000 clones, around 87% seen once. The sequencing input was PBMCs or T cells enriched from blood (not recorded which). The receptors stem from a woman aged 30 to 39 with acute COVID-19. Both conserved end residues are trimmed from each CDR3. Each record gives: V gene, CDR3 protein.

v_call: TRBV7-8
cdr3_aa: ASSGRQGDEQY

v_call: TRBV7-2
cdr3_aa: ASSSSSASYNEQF

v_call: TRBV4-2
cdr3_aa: ASSQRTGLGDTQY

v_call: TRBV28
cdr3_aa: ASSLNGGPEEELF

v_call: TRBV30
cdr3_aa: AWSIAGSYEQY

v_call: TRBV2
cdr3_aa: ASSRALGRSYNEQF

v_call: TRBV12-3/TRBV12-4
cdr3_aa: AIERGTEAF

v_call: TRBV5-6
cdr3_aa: ASSPAFGEGYT

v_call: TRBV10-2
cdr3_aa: ASSETSGGTTLSYEQY

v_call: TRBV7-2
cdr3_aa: ASSLAGGSEKLF

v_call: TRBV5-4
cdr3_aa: ASSLRKPRSTGELF

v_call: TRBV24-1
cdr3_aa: ATSDWGGRDTQY

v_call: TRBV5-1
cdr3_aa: ASSPGGQGGNYGYT

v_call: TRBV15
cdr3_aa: ATSRGLTGGTDTQY

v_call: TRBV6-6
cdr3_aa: ASSDDRGAYEQY

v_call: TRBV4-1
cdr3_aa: ASSPDRGSYNEQF

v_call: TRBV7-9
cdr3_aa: ASSSYLDRNAYEQY

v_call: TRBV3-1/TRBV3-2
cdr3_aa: ASSQDVKGNNEQF

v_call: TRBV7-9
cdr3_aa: ASSRTGTRITEQY

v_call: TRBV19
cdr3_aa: ASSIMGRVNEQF

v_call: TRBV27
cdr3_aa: ASSLGRPSGNTIY

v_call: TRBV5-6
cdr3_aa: ASSLGPLDYHEQY

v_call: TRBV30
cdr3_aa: AWSDEGVAF

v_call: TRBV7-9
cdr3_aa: ASYWTGDEKLF

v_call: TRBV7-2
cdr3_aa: ASRGTGAFYGYT

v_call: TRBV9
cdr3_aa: ASSATGRTGFEAF